Described below is a single TCR beta chain sequence and its context. The data originate from a study of control samples from healthy donors and cancer patients. Trimming cost V 1 base and J 8 bases, with 11 bases left between them. In germline, CDR1 is SGHTA, CDR2 FQGTGA. The CDR3 covers 13 residues. Libraries were prepared by immunoSEQ multiplex PCR; TCRdb keeps only in-frame clonotypes and omits some of them. The table has about 50,000 clones, roughly 90% seen once. The sequencing input was PBMCs. The chain combines TRBV7-3 with TRBJ1-1, with a weak D call TRBD1 (5 bases). This receptor was identified in a man aged 45 to 65 with head and neck cancer. This CDR3 is CASSLRGDGEAFF. DNA of the CDR3: TGTGCCAGCAGCTTAAGAGGGGATGGGGAAGCTTTCTTT.